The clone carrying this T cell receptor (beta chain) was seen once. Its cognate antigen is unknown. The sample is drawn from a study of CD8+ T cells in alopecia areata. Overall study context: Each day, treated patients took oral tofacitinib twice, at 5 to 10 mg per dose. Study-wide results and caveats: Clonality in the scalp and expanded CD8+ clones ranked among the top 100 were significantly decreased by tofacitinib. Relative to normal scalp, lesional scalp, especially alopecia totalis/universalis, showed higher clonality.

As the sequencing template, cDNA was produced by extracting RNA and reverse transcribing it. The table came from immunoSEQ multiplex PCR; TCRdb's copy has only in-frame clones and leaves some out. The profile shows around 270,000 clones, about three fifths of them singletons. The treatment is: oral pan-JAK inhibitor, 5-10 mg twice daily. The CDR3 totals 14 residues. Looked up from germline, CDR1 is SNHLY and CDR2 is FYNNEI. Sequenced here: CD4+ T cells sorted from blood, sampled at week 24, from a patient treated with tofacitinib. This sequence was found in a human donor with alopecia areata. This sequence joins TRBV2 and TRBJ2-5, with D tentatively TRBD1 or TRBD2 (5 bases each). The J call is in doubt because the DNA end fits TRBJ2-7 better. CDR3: CASLTGTADYEQYF. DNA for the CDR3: TGTGCCAGTCTCACCGGGACGGCTGACTACGAGCAGTACTTC.